The subject of this entry is one T cell receptor (beta chain). Its antigen is not known. The data derive from a study of cytomegalovirus exposure and HLA in healthy donors. Findings and caveats of the study: Other equally common chains were less clonally expanded than HLA-associated TCR beta chains, a later analysis showed. Three CMV-associated chains proved CMV antigen-specific in vitro. The study carried out a later analysis of TCR beta sequences. It associated some 17,000 of them with specific HLA alleles at a false discovery rate of 0.05. The productive fraction for most TCR beta V segments was about 90% or about 30% in an earlier analysis.

The PCR made use of 60 Vbeta and 13 Jbeta primers. Profiled with immunoSEQ multiplex PCR; TCRdb holds only in-frame clones, not every one. The data contain about 110,000 clones, about 70% of them singletons. This CDR3 is 12 amino acids long. Looked up from germline, CDR1 is MNHEY and CDR2 is SVGAGI. The ends were cut back, 2 bases at V and 9 bases at J, with 8 bases in the middle. This receptor was identified in a woman between 25 and 40 years old in good health and CMV-seronegative. The specimen was PBMCs. V usage is TRBV6-5 and J usage is TRBJ2-1; D not resolved. Here the CDR3 reads CASSYGSTEQFF. The CDR3 DNA sequence: TGTGCCAGCAGTTACGGCAGTACTGAGCAGTTCTTC.